This record covers a single TCR beta chain. Germline V gene lookup returns CDR1 LGHNA and CDR2 YSLEER. The CDR3 spans 17 residues. The junction had 8 bases not matched to a gene; V was cut back by 3 bases and J by 0 bases. This specimen belongs to a study of control samples from healthy donors and cancer patients. Method: immunoSEQ multiplex PCR; TCRdb's copy keeps in-frame clones and lacks some. The data contain 130,000 or so clones, approximately 87% of them seen just once; the ten biggest clones take up roughly 2.8%. The chain uses TRBV4-3 and TRBJ1-3; 7 nucleotides match TRBD1. The sequenced material came from blood. This sequence was found in a man aged 55 to 70 in good health. CDR3 region: CASSQGQLLSSGNTIYF. The CDR3 DNA is TGCGCCAGCAGCCAGGGACAGCTGCTCAGCTCTGGAAACACCATATATTTT.